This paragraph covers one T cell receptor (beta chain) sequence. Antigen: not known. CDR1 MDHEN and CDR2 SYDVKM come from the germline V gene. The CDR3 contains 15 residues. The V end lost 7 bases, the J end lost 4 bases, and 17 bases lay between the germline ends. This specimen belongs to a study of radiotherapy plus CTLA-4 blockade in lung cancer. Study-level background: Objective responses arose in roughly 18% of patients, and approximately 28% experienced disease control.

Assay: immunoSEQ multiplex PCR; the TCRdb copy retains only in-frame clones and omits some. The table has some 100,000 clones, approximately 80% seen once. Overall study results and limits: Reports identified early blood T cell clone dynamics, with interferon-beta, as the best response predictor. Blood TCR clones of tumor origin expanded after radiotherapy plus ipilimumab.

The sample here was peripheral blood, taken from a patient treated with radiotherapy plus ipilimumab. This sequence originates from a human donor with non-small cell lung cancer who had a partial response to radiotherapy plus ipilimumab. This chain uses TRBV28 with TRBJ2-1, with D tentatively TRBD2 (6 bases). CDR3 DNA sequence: TGTGCCAGCACCATCATCGGGGACTCGTACAATGAGCAGTTCTTC. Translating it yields CASTIIGDSYNEQFF.